These 29 T cell receptor beta chains came from one sample sequenced in a study of shared clonotypes between healthy human individuals. Clones were read by immunoSEQ multiplex PCR, and TCRdb kept only the in-frame ones, dropping some. The sample consists of a few million clones, 90% to 97% of them appearing once. Sequencing input: naive CD4+ T cells sorted from blood. Subset defined: CD45RA+ positively selected. The receptors come from a man younger than 35 in good health.

This sequence joins TRBV10-3 and TRBJ1-2; a weak D match, TRBD1 (5 bases). The V end lost 2 bases, the J end lost 0 bases, and 7 bases lay between the germline ends. Per germline, CDR1 ENHRY and CDR2 SYGVKD. CDR3 length: 14 residues. Here the CDR3 reads CAISEGAANYGYTF. The CDR3 region has the DNA TGTGCCATCAGTGAGGGGGCAGCTAACTATGGCTACACCTTC.

This chain connects TRBV5-5 to TRBJ1-2; D gene uncertain. The CDR3 totals 14 residues. Germline assignment: CDR1 SGHKS and CDR2 YYEKEE (reference sequence). V was pared by 2 bases and J by 6 bases, with 14 bases between. The CDR3 protein is CASSFRTPVDGYTF. In nucleotides, the CDR3 is TGTGCCAGCAGCTTTCGAACTCCGGTCGATGGCTACACCTTC. Complete variable domain (other parts from reference TRBV5-5 and TRBJ1-2): DAGVTQSPTHLIKTRGQQVTLRCSPISGHKSVSWYQQVLGQGPQFIFQYYEKEERGRGNFPDRFSARQFPNYSSELNVNALLLGDSALYLCASSFRTPVDGYTFGSGTRLTVV.

This chain joins TRBV4-1 and TRBJ1-2, with TRBD1 as a possible D gene (5 bases). Germline V CDR1 and CDR2: MGHRA, YSYEKL. The CDR3 totals 13 residues. The V end lost 4 bases, the J end lost 7 bases, and 13 bases lay between the germline ends. The CDR3 DNA sequence: TGCGCCAGCAGCCCCCTAACAGGTGGTGGCTACACCTTC. This encodes CASSPLTGGGYTF.

J is TRBJ2-2 and V is TRBV7-2, with 9 bases fitting TRBD1. The ends lost 4 bases at V and 2 bases at J; junction bases unmatched: 2. The length of the CDR3 is 15 residues. Germline-derived CDR1 and CDR2 are SGHTA and FQGNSA. This CDR3 reads CASSSDRGNTGELFF. The CDR3, as DNA: TGTGCCAGCAGCTCGGACAGGGGCAACACCGGGGAGCTGTTTTTT.

The chain uses TRBV6-6 and TRBJ2-7; weak D call: TRBD1 (6 bases). This CDR3 contains 11 residues. Germline V lookup: CDR1 MNHNY, CDR2 SVGAGI (reference sequence). Trimming removed 4 bases at V and 9 bases at J, with 10 bases between. Written as DNA, the CDR3 is TGTGCCAGCAGTTTTGGACAGTCGCAGTACTTC. Translating it yields CASSFGQSQYF.

V gene TRBV19 combines with J gene TRBJ1-5; D unclear. The V end was cut by 1 base, the J end by 3 bases, with 10 bases between. This CDR3 region has 15 residues. CDR1 LNHDA and CDR2 SQIVND come from the germline V gene (reference sequence). The CDR3 sequence: CASSIVAGNNQPQHF. CDR3 bases: TGTGCCAGTAGTATAGTGGCAGGAAACAATCAGCCCCAGCATTTT.

The gene calls are TRBV15 and TRBJ2-3; weak D call: TRBD1 (5 bases). From germline, CDR1 is LNHNV and CDR2 YYDKDF (reference sequence). The CDR3 runs to 12 residues. V lost 10 bases, J lost 0 bases, and 8 bases lay in between. This CDR3 reads CAIQASTDTQYF. CDR3 nucleotide sequence: TGTGCCATACAGGCTAGCACAGATACGCAGTATTTT.

The V gene is TRBV7-9, the J gene TRBJ2-7; tentative D call: TRBD2 (5 bases). The CDR3 runs to 15 residues. The germline CDR1 and CDR2 sequences are SEHNR and FQNEAQ (reference sequence). Trimming stripped 2 bases from V and 0 bases from J, with 11 bases between. The CDR3 here is CASSLSRGASYEQYF. CDR3 DNA: TGTGCCAGCAGCTTAAGCCGGGGTGCCTCCTACGAGCAGTACTTC.

The chain employs TRBV4-2 and TRBJ2-3; 13 bases are shared with TRBD2. The trim removed 1 base at V and 5 bases at J, leaving 6 bases unmatched. This CDR3 region has 17 residues. CDR1 LGHNA and CDR2 YNFKEQ come from the germline V gene. The CDR3 coding sequence is TGTGCCAGCAGCCAAGGACTAGCGGGGGGAACAGAAGATACGCAGTATTTT. This encodes CASSQGLAGGTEDTQYF.

As for this clone: Within the sample, other DNA sequences also encode this same CDR3. J is TRBJ2-7 and V is TRBV5-1; 10 nucleotides agree with TRBD2. V was clipped by 0 bases and J by 3 bases; unmatched bases: 3. This CDR3 spans 15 amino acids. Germline values: CDR1 SGHRS, CDR2 YFSETQ. The CDR3 region is CASSLAASGSYEQYF. The CDR3 DNA is TGCGCCAGCAGCTTGGCGGCTAGCGGGAGCTACGAGCAGTACTTC.

CDR3 sequence (DNA): TGTGCCACCAGCAGAAAATCCCTCGGGACAGGGGGCCGCGGGGCTTTCTTT. It codes for CATSRKSLGTGGRGAFF. This chain uses TRBV15 with TRBJ1-1; 12 bases are shared with TRBD1. Germline values: CDR1 LNHNV, CDR2 YYDKDF (reference sequence). The CDR3 has 17 amino acids. V lost 2 bases, J lost 11 bases, and 15 bases stayed unmatched.

The J gene is TRBJ2-7, the V gene TRBV27; 10 nucleotides line up with TRBD1. Germline V gene sequence: CDR1 MNHEY, CDR2 SMNVEV (reference sequence). This CDR3 region has 18 residues. Trimming took 8 bases from V and 3 from J; bases not matched to a gene: 19. CDR3 nucleotide sequence: TGTGCCAGCGGCCCCCGGGACAGGGGATTCGTGGCAGGCTACGAGCAGTACTTC. It translates to CASGPRDRGFVAGYEQYF.

V usage is TRBV4-1 and J usage is TRBJ1-1; 7 bases are a match to TRBD1. The ends lost 2 bases at V and 6 bases at J; junction bases unmatched: 9. Germline V gives CDR1 MGHRA, CDR2 YSYEKL. The CDR3 sequence is 15 residues long. CDR3 loop: CASSQPDRDFAEAFF. DNA for the CDR3: TGCGCCAGCAGCCAACCCGACAGGGATTTTGCTGAAGCTTTCTTT.

V gene TRBV10-1 combines with J gene TRBJ2-7; TRBD1 matches at 10 bases. The V segment lost 3 bases and the J segment 3 bases; nucleotides outside the gene matches: 2. The CDR3 is made up of 14 amino acids. Per germline, CDR1 WNHNN and CDR2 SYGVQD (reference sequence). Here the CDR3 reads CASSDGTGVYEQYF. DNA of the CDR3: TGCGCCAGCAGTGATGGGACAGGGGTCTACGAGCAGTACTTC.

Comments on this clone: The sample carries other DNA sequences with the same CDR3. The chain has TRBV10-3 and TRBJ1-3; the D is unclear. The CDR3 covers 14 residues. V lost 3 bases and J 0 bases, leaving 6 bases between the germline ends. The germline V gene has CDR1 ENHRY and CDR2 SYGVKD. CDR3 region: CAISEGSSGNTIYF. The CDR3 DNA is TGTGCCATCAGTGAAGGCAGCTCTGGAAACACCATATATTTT.

The chain is built from TRBV5-6 and TRBJ1-1; D unclear. Trimming removed 4 bases from V and 4 bases from J, with 11 bases in between. CDR1 SGHDT and CDR2 YYEEEE come from the germline V gene. This CDR3 contains 13 residues. CDR3 sequence (DNA): TGTGCCAGCAGCCCCCTGCGTCTCACTGAAGCTTTCTTT. Translation: CASSPLRLTEAFF.

The chain links TRBV5-6 to TRBJ2-3; D call uncertain. The CDR3 consists of 15 residues. V lost 1 base, J lost 0 bases, and 9 bases lay in between. In germline, CDR1 is SGHDT, CDR2 YYEEEE. The chain's CDR3 is CASSLHRKSTDTQYF. DNA for the CDR3: TGTGCCAGCAGCTTGCACCGGAAAAGCACAGATACGCAGTATTTT.

The chain combines TRBV4-3 with TRBJ2-1, with 10 positions matching TRBD1. V was clipped by 1 base and J by 5 bases; unmatched bases: 8. The CDR3 totals 17 residues. CDR1 and CDR2 from the germline V gene are LGHNA and YSLEER. CDR3 loop: CASSQALPGTGDNEQFF. The DNA of the CDR3 is TGCGCCAGCAGCCAAGCCCTCCCCGGGACAGGGGACAATGAGCAGTTCTTC.

About this clone itself: The same CDR3 arises from other DNA sequences in this sample as well. The chain employs TRBV14 and TRBJ2-2; no reliable D call. Germline CDR1 reads SGHDN; CDR2 reads FVKESK. V shed 6 bases and J shed 0 bases, with 5 bases lying between them. The CDR3 has 13 amino acids. CDR3 loop: CASRGPNTGELFF. The CDR3 nucleotides read TGTGCCAGCAGAGGGCCGAACACCGGGGAGCTGTTTTTT.

V usage is TRBV30 and J usage is TRBJ2-7; D unresolved. The CDR3 covers 11 residues. The germline V and J ends were trimmed by 7 bases and 4 bases, with 11 bases remaining between them. Germline CDR1 reads GTSNPN; CDR2 reads SVGIG (reference sequence). CDR3 coding DNA: TGTGCCTACCATGTAGAGTACGAGCAGTACTTC. Protein sequence: CAYHVEYEQYF.

This rearrangement joins TRBV28 to TRBJ1-4; 8 nucleotides agree with TRBD1. This CDR3 has 15 residues. Per the germline V gene, CDR1 is MDHEN and CDR2 is SYDVKM. After removal of 7 bases from V and 5 bases from J, the junction contained 9 bases not matched to a gene. CDR3 nucleotides: TGTGCCAGCAAGGTTCCGACAGGGGAAAATGAAAAACTGTTTTTT. This codes for CASKVPTGENEKLFF.

The chain joins TRBV4-2 to TRBJ2-7; 7 bases fit TRBD2. Germline V CDR1 and CDR2: LGHNA, YNFKEQ. V lost 1 base, J lost 3 bases, and 6 bases stayed unmatched. The CDR3 length is 15 residues. CDR3 sequence: CASSQVLGGSYEQYF. Here the CDR3 DNA reads TGTGCCAGCAGCCAAGTTCTCGGGGGGAGCTACGAGCAGTACTTC.

The V call is TRBV4-1, the J call TRBJ2-2, with a tentative D call TRBD2 (6 bases). V shed 2 bases and J shed 7 bases, with 29 bases lying between them. From germline, CDR1 is MGHRA and CDR2 YSYEKL. This CDR3 comprises 20 residues. CDR3 residues: CASSQQFGPLAGRLGGELFF. Here the CDR3 DNA reads TGCGCCAGCAGCCAACAGTTCGGACCTCTGGCAGGGAGGTTGGGCGGGGAGCTGTTTTTT.

There are a few counts of this clone. The J gene is TRBJ1-6, the V gene TRBV7-9; weak D call: TRBD1 (6 bases). V shed 5 bases and J shed 10 bases, with 18 bases lying between them. CDR3 length equals 15 residues. The germline gives CDR1 SEHNR, CDR2 FQNEAQ (reference sequence). CDR3 region: CASSLNREYGSPLHF. The CDR3, as DNA: TGTGCCAGCAGCCTCAACAGGGAATATGGATCACCCCTCCACTTT.

The chain combines TRBV27 with TRBJ1-5; no firm D call. Per the germline V gene, CDR1 is MNHEY and CDR2 is SMNVEV (reference sequence). The CDR3 runs to 15 residues. V was shortened by 5 bases and J by 0 bases, with 11 bases between the two germline ends. This CDR3 reads CASSLTRNSNQPQHF. The CDR3 nucleotides are TGTGCCAGCAGTCTCACTCGGAATAGCAATCAGCCCCAGCATTTT.

The CDR3 nucleotides read TGTGCCAGCAGTTCCTTGGCGGCCCGAAGCACAGATACGCAGTATTTT. Translation: CASSSLAARSTDTQYF. V gene TRBV27 combines with J gene TRBJ2-3; no firm D call. CDR3 length equals 16 residues. Looked up from germline, CDR1 is MNHEY and CDR2 is SMNVEV (reference sequence). V lost 4 bases to trimming and J lost 0 bases, with 14 bases between them.

The rearrangement links TRBV6-1 to TRBJ1-1; D might be TRBD1 (6 bases). The V end was cut by 7 bases, the J end by 5 bases, with 20 bases between. This CDR3 has 15 amino acids. Germline V gene sequence: CDR1 MNHNS, CDR2 SASEGT. The CDR3 sequence: CASISEGKGETEAFF. The CDR3 region has the DNA TGTGCCAGCATAAGTGAGGGAAAGGGGGAAACTGAAGCTTTCTTT.

DNA for the CDR3: TGTGCCAGCAGCTTAGGGGCAGGGGCATTAAATGAGCAGTTCTTC. It codes for CASSLGAGALNEQFF. The chain combines TRBV11-2 with TRBJ2-1; D perhaps matches TRBD1 (6 bases). The CDR3 contains 15 residues. V was clipped by 1 base and J by 7 bases, with 14 bases between them. Germline V gene data show CDR1 as SGHAT and CDR2 as FQNNGV. Full variable domain (outside the CDR3, taken from reference TRBV11-2 and TRBJ2-1): EAGVAQSPRYKIIEKRQSVAFWCNPISGHATLYWYQQILGQGPKLLIQFQNNGVVDDSQLPKDRFSAERLKGVDSTLKIQPAKLEDSAVYLCASSLGAGALNEQFFGPGTRLTVL.

With regard to this clone: Different DNA sequences within this sample yield the same CDR3. The chain carries TRBV7-2 and TRBJ2-1, with 11 bases identical to TRBD2. In germline, CDR1 is SGHTA, CDR2 FQGNSA. Trimming took 2 bases from V and 8 from J; bases not matched to a gene: 5. The CDR3 contains 15 residues. The CDR3 nucleotides read TGTGCCAGCAGCTTATTAGCGGGAGGGCCCGATGAGCAGTTCTTC. Translating it yields CASSLLAGGPDEQFF.